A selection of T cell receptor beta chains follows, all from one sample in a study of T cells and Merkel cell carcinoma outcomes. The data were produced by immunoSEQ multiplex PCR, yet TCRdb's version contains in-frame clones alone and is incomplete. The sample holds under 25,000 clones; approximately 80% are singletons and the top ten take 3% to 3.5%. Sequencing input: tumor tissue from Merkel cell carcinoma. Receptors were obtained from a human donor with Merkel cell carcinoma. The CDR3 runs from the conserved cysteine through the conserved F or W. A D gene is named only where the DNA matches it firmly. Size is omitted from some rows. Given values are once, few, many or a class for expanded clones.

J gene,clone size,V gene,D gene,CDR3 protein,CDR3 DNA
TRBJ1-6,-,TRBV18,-,CASSTTSSSYNSPLHF,TGTGCCAGCTCAACTACTTCGAGCTCCTATAATTCACCCCTCCACTTT
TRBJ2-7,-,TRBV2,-,CASSPQAGSYEQYF,TGTGCCAGCAGTCCCCAGGCAGGATCCTACGAGCAGTACTTC
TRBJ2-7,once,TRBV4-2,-,CASSPTRFFHEQYF,TGTGCCAGCAGCCCTACCCGGTTTTTCCACGAGCAGTACTTC
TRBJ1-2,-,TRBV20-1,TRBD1,CSAMTGDGYTF,TGCAGTGCTATGACAGGGGATGGCTACACCTTC
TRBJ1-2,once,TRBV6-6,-,CASSQKRVGGDYGYTF,TGTGCCAGCAGCCAGAAAAGGGTCGGCGGGGACTATGGCTACACCTTC
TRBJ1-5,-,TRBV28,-,CATSSPTSWPQHF,TGTGCCACCTCTAGCCCTACGTCCTGGCCCCAGCATTTT
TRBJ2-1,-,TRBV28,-,CASSFPPRLLVPYNEQFF,TGTGCCAGCAGTTTCCCCCCGCGGCTACTAGTTCCTTACAATGAGCAGTTCTTC
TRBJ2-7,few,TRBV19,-,CATMKTLIPPYEQYF,TGTGCCACCATGAAAACGCTCATCCCCCCCTACGAGCAGTACTTC
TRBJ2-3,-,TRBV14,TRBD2,CASSQGLAGGSDTQYF,TGTGCCAGCAGCCAAGGTCTAGCGGGAGGAAGTGATACGCAGTATTTT
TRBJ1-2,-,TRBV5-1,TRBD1,CASRGGQGDGYTF,TGCGCCAGCAGGGGAGGACAGGGGGATGGCTACACCTTC
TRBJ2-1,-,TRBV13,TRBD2,CASTEAQLAGGSEQFF,TGTGCCAGCACCGAAGCCCAACTAGCGGGAGGAAGTGAGCAGTTCTTC
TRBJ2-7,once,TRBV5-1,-,CASVADGTYEQYF,TGCGCCAGCGTTGCGGACGGGACCTACGAGCAGTACTTC
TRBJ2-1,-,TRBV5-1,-,CASSFDPGNYNEQFF,TGCGCCAGCAGCTTCGATCCAGGGAACTACAATGAACAGTTCTTC
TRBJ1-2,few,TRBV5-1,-,CASSYYGATGGYTF,TGCGCCAGCAGCTATTACGGGGCAACTGGGGGCTACACCTTC
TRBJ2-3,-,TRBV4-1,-,CATQEGTSKDTQYF,TGCGCCACTCAAGAGGGGACTTCAAAAGATACGCAGTATTTT
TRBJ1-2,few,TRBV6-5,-,CASSYSGEYGYTF,TGTGCCAGCAGTTACTCCGGGGAGTATGGCTACACCTTC
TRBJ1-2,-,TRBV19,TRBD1,CASSPGDRMYGYTF,TGTGCCAGTAGTCCAGGGGACAGGATGTATGGCTACACCTTC
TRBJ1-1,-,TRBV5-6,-,CASSLTYPPGGTEAFF,TGTGCCAGCAGCTTGACGTACCCCCCCGGCGGCACTGAAGCTTTCTTT
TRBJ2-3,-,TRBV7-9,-,CASSLSRLDTDTQYF,TGTGCCAGCAGCTTATCCCGCCTAGACACAGATACGCAGTATTTT
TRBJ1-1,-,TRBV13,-,CASTLGNTEAFF,TGTGCCAGCACCCTCGGAAACACTGAAGCTTTCTTT
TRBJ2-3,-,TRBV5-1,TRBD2,CASSAPGLVNTQYF,TGCGCCAGCAGCGCTCCGGGACTAGTGAATACGCAGTATTTT
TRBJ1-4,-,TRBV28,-,CASRPGPGGSEKLFF,TGTGCCAGCAGGCCCGGGCCGGGCGGTTCTGAAAAACTGTTTTTT
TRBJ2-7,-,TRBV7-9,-,CASSTYFGRVSYEQYF,TGTGCCAGCAGCACCTATTTCGGGAGAGTTTCCTACGAGCAGTACTTC
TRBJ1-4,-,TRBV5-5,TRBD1,CASSPGQGDEKLFF,TGTGCCAGCAGCCCGGGACAGGGTGACGAAAAACTGTTTTTT
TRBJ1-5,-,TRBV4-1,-,CASSQALPDQPQHF,TGCGCCAGCAGCCAAGCCCTACCGGATCAGCCCCAGCATTTT